Listed here are 25 T cell receptor beta chains from one sample, sequenced in a study of blood T cell repertoires in COVID-19. The assay was immunoSEQ multiplex PCR, and TCRdb's table has in-frame clones only and misses some. The sample has about 250,000 clones, more than 75% seen once. The sequencing sample was made of peripheral blood. These receptors all stem from a woman older than 75 with COVID-19, enrolled during active disease.

This clone is a singleton in its sample. For the CDR3, the DNA is TGTGCCAGCAGTTCACAGGACAGGGACGAGCAGTACGTC. Protein: CASSSQDRDEQYV. The genes are TRBV28 and TRBJ2-7, with 8 positions matching TRBD1. Per the germline V gene, CDR1 is MDHEN and CDR2 is SYDVKM. Trimming cost V 4 bases and J 5 bases; bases outside gene matches: 4. The CDR3 contains 13 residues.

Comments on this clone: The same CDR3 also results from other DNA sequences found in this sample. V gene TRBV7-2 combines with J gene TRBJ1-1, with 7 nucleotides matching TRBD1. CDR1 is SGHTA, CDR2 FQGNSA, per germline. Trimming cost V 5 bases and J 1 base; bases outside gene matches: 4. This CDR3 has 14 amino acids. In nucleotides, the CDR3 is TGTGCCAGCAGCCTCCGGGACAGGAACACTGAAGCTTTCTTT. Its protein is CASSLRDRNTEAFF.

This clone occurred once. This chain links TRBV19 with TRBJ2-2; D perhaps matches TRBD1 (6 bases). This CDR3 contains 16 residues. Germline values: CDR1 LNHDA, CDR2 SQIVND (reference sequence). Trimming stripped 3 bases from V and 3 bases from J, with 14 bases between. CDR3 amino acids: CASSMVGTGYTGELFF. DNA for the CDR3: TGTGCCAGTAGTATGGTAGGAACAGGGTACACCGGGGAGCTGTTTTTT.

This clone was recorded a few times. The chain links TRBV14 to TRBJ1-1, with a possible D match to TRBD1 (5 bases). CDR3 length equals 14 residues. The V gene lost 3 bases and the J gene lost 1 base, with 9 bases spanning the gap. From germline, CDR1 is SGHDN and CDR2 FVKESK. The CDR3 bases are TGTGCCAGCAGCCAGCAGGGATCGAACACTGAAGCTTTCTTT. Amino acids: CASSQQGSNTEAFF. Full variable domain (rest looked up from reference TRBV14 and TRBJ1-1): EAGVTQFPSHSVIEKGQTVTLRCDPISGHDNLYWYRRVMGKEIKFLLHFVKESKQDESGMPNNRFLAERTGGTYSTLKVQPAELEDSGVYFCASSQQGSNTEAFFGQGTRLTVV.

The rearrangement joins TRBV7-2 to TRBJ2-7, with 8 bases matching TRBD1. With 6 bases clipped from V and 2 bases from J, the junction kept 9 bases outside the gene matches. The CDR3 is made up of 15 amino acids. Germline assignment: CDR1 SGHTA and CDR2 FQGNSA. The chain's CDR3 is CASRVRTGTTYEQYF. The CDR3 DNA sequence: TGTGCCAGCAGAGTACGGACAGGGACCACCTACGAGCAGTACTTC.

This chain joins TRBV7-3 and TRBJ1-2; possibly TRBD1 for D (5 bases). Trimming took 3 bases from V and 8 from J, leaving 13 bases between them. The germline gives CDR1 SGHTA, CDR2 FQGTGA. This CDR3 is 13 amino acids long. The CDR3 is CASSLGQGGGYTF. CDR3 DNA: TGTGCCAGCAGCTTGGGGCAGGGTGGCGGCTACACCTTC.

The J gene is TRBJ2-1, the V gene TRBV12-5, with D possibly matching TRBD2 (5 bases). Trimming took 6 bases from V and 12 from J, leaving 15 bases between them. This CDR3 spans 12 amino acids. Per germline, CDR1 LGHNT and CDR2 FRNRAP. CDR3 in DNA: TGTGCTAGTGGGGGTCGAAGCGGTCGGCAGTTCTTC. Protein product: CASGGRSGRQFF.

The V call is TRBV7-9, the J call TRBJ1-4, with TRBD1 identical over 7 bases. Per germline, CDR1 SEHNR and CDR2 FQNEAQ (reference sequence). The CDR3 runs to 14 residues. Trimming cost V 2 bases and J 8 bases; bases outside gene matches: 5. CDR3 DNA sequence: TGTGCCAGCAGCTTAAGTCAGGGGGACGAAAAACTGTTTTTT. As protein: CASSLSQGDEKLFF.

The chain links TRBV7-2 to TRBJ2-2, with 7 bases lining up with TRBD2. The CDR3 consists of 17 residues. From germline, CDR1 is SGHTA and CDR2 FQGNSA. With 4 bases clipped from V and 0 bases from J, the junction kept 8 bases outside the gene matches. The chain's CDR3 is CASSSRRGLANTGELFF. The CDR3 coding sequence is TGTGCCAGCAGCTCCAGACGCGGACTAGCGAACACCGGGGAGCTGTTTTTT. Using reference TRBV7-2 and TRBJ2-2 for the parts outside the CDR3, the full variable domain is GAGVSQSPSNKVTEKGKDVELRCDPISGHTALYWYRQSLGQGLEFLIYFQGNSAPDKSGLPSDRFSAERTGGSVSTLTIQRTQQEDSAVYLCASSSRRGLANTGELFFGEGSRLTVL.

A word on this clone: Other DNA sequences in this specimen translate into the identical CDR3. The chain carries TRBV18 and TRBJ2-7; 10 bases agree with TRBD2. Germline V gives CDR1 KGHSH, CDR2 LQKENI. Trimming at V came to 1 base and at J to 0 bases, leaving 6 bases not matched to a gene. The CDR3 loop spans 17 amino acids. The CDR3 sequence is CASSPLAGGQSSYEQYV. For the CDR3, the DNA is TGTGCCAGCTCACCACTAGCGGGGGGTCAGAGCTCCTACGAGCAGTACGTC.

The J gene is TRBJ2-3, the V gene TRBV4-3, with TRBD2 as a possible D gene (6 bases). The CDR3 is 15 amino acids. V shed 1 base and J shed 2 bases, with 10 bases lying between them. CDR1 is LGHNA and CDR2 is YSLEER in the germline V gene. This CDR3 reads CASSQVAGPTDTQYF. CDR3 DNA sequence: TGCGCCAGCAGCCAAGTCGCGGGGCCCACAGATACGCAGTATTTT.

V and J are TRBV6-4 and TRBJ2-2; D uncertain. V lost 10 bases, J lost 0 bases, and 9 bases lay in between. The germline CDR1 and CDR2 sequences are MRHNA and SNTAGT. This CDR3 comprises 13 residues. CDR3 coding DNA: TGTGCCACCCGAAGCCCGAACACCGGGGAGCTGTTTTTT. As protein: CATRSPNTGELFF.

The J gene is TRBJ2-5, the V gene TRBV27, with TRBD2 identical over 11 bases. CDR1 and CDR2 from the germline V gene are MNHEY and SMNVEV (reference sequence). There are 17 residues in the CDR3. V dropped 6 bases and J dropped 2; count of bases not matched to a gene: 11. CDR3 coding DNA: TGTGCCAGCAGCAAAGTCGTGGTAGCGGGGGGGCAAGAGACCCAGTACTTC. Translated: CASSKVVVAGGQETQYF.

The V gene is TRBV18, the J gene TRBJ1-3; D unclear. The CDR3 extends over 16 amino acids. Germline-derived CDR1 and CDR2 are KGHSH and LQKENI. V was shortened by 0 bases and J by 0 bases, with 9 bases between the two germline ends. The CDR3 DNA reads TGTGCCAGCTCACCACCGATGCGGGGCTCTGGAAACACCATATATTTT. This gives the protein CASSPPMRGSGNTIYF.

This clone was found a few times. The J gene is TRBJ1-1, the V gene TRBV29-1, with a tentative D call TRBD1 (5 bases). The CDR3 runs to 13 residues. Per the germline V gene, CDR1 is SQVTM and CDR2 is ANQGSEA. Between the trimmed V and J ends, which lost 3 bases and 4 bases, there was a span of 12 bases. The CDR3 region is CSVDYGGSTEAFF. The CDR3, as DNA: TGCAGCGTTGATTACGGGGGGTCCACTGAAGCTTTCTTT. Based on the CDR3 plus reference TRBV29-1 and TRBJ1-1, the full variable domain is SAVISQKPSRDICQRGTSLTIQCQVDSQVTMMFWYRQQPGQSLTLIATANQGSEATYESGFVIDKFPISRPNLTFSTLTVSNMSPEDSSIYLCSVDYGGSTEAFFGQGTRLTVV.

This chain joins TRBV6-5 and TRBJ2-7, with D maybe TRBD1 (6 bases). The CDR3 is 15 residues long. Trimming removed 6 bases at V and 3 bases at J, with 18 bases between. Germline CDR1 reads MNHEY; CDR2 reads SVGAGI. The CDR3 bases are TGTGCCAGCAGCGGGGAGCTCGGACAGAGCTACGAGCAGTACTTC. As protein: CASSGELGQSYEQYF.

In its sample, this clone was seen a few times. Different DNA sequences within this sample yield the same CDR3. The chain has TRBV6-5 and TRBJ1-5; D call uncertain. Trimming removed 2 bases from V and 4 bases from J, with 6 bases in between. Germline CDR1 reads MNHEY; CDR2 reads SVGAGI. The length of the CDR3 is 13 residues. The DNA of the CDR3 is TGTGCCAGCAGTTACGCTCTAAATCAGCCCCAGCATTTT. Encoded protein: CASSYALNQPQHF.

This rearrangement joins TRBV6-4 to TRBJ1-1, with D uncertain. CDR1 is MRHNA and CDR2 is SNTAGT in the germline V gene. Trimming left V 3 bases short and J 2 bases short, with 19 bases between. The CDR3 covers 17 residues. CDR3 coding DNA: TGTGCCAGCAGTGAATGGCGGCTCCGCGGGGAAAACACTGAAGCTTTCTTT. Amino acid sequence: CASSEWRLRGENTEAFF.

Concerning this clone itself: In the same sample, other DNA sequences code for this CDR3. This rearrangement joins TRBV7-2 to TRBJ1-2; the match to TRBD1 covers 8 bases. V lost 4 bases and J lost 4; bases outside the gene matches: 2. Germline V gene sequence: CDR1 SGHTA, CDR2 FQGNSA. The CDR3 consists of 13 residues. CDR3 sequence reads: CASSSQGVYGYTF. The CDR3, as DNA: TGTGCCAGCAGCTCACAGGGGGTCTATGGCTACACCTTC.

This clone came up once. The J gene is TRBJ1-5, the V gene TRBV18, with a tentative D call TRBD1 (6 bases). Trimming removed 6 bases at V and 0 bases at J, with 18 bases between. There are 17 residues in the CDR3. Germline V lookup: CDR1 KGHSH, CDR2 LQKENI. This chain's CDR3 is CASSPRQADSSNQPQHF. In nucleotides, the CDR3 is TGTGCCAGCTCCCCTAGACAGGCAGACTCTAGCAATCAGCCCCAGCATTTT.

The chain carries TRBV7-9 and TRBJ2-3, with 12 bases matching TRBD2. V was clipped by 5 bases and J by 7 bases; unmatched bases: 10. Germline V gene data show CDR1 as SEHNR and CDR2 as FQNEAQ (reference sequence). The CDR3 runs to 16 residues. CDR3 sequence: CASSRDSSGGENTQYF. For the CDR3, the DNA is TGTGCCAGCAGCCGGGACTCTAGCGGGGGGGAAAATACGCAGTATTTT.

V is TRBV14 and J is TRBJ1-1, with TRBD1 as a possible D gene (6 bases). Germline-derived CDR1 and CDR2 are SGHDN and FVKESK. The CDR3 consists of 14 residues. The V end lost 4 bases, the J end lost 1 base, and 10 bases lay between the germline ends. In DNA form, the CDR3 reads TGTGCCAGCAGCCCCGGGACATCGAACACTGAAGCTTTCTTT. Its translation is CASSPGTSNTEAFF. The full variable domain, its missing parts supplied by reference TRBV14 and TRBJ1-1, is EAGVTQFPSHSVIEKGQTVTLRCDPISGHDNLYWYRRVMGKEIKFLLHFVKESKQDESGMPNNRFLAERTGGTYSTLKVQPAELEDSGVYFCASSPGTSNTEAFFGQGTRLTVV.

CDR3 sequence: CAWSARTGERDGYTF. The CDR3 DNA is TGTGCCTGGAGTGCCAGGACAGGGGAGAGAGATGGCTACACCTTC. The genes are TRBV30 and TRBJ1-2; TRBD1 aligns across 9 bases. The CDR3 length is 15 residues. The J segment lost 6 bases and the V segment lost 1 base, leaving 9 bases of the junction unmatched. Germline V lookup: CDR1 GTSNPN, CDR2 SVGIG (reference sequence).

The chain couples TRBV4-2 to TRBJ1-6, with TRBD1 matching 7 bases. There are 15 residues in the CDR3. Germline V CDR1 and CDR2: LGHNA, YNFKEQ. Germline trimming cut 5 bases from V and 5 bases from J; bases unmatched to any gene: 6. The CDR3 DNA sequence: TGTGCCAGCAGCTCTAACAGGGGTGATAATTCACCCCTCCACTTT. This gives the protein CASSSNRGDNSPLHF.

The rearrangement links TRBV6-2 or TRBV6-3 to TRBJ1-2, with 8 bases aligning to TRBD1. CDR3 length equals 15 residues. CDR1 is MNHEY and CDR2 is SVGEGT in the germline V gene. V was pared by 2 bases and J by 2 bases, with 4 bases of the junction left unmatched. This CDR3 is CASSYPAGGNYGYTF. In DNA, the CDR3 is TGTGCCAGCAGTTACCCGGCAGGGGGCAACTATGGCTACACCTTC.